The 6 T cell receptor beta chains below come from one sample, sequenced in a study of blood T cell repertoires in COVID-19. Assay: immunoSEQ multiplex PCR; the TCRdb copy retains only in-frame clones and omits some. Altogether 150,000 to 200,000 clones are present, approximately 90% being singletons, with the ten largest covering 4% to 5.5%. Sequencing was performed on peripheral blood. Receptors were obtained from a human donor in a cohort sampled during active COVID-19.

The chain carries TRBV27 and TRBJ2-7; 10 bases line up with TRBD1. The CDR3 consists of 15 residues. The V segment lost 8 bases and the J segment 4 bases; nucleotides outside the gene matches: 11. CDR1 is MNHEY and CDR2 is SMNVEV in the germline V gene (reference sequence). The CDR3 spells CASRSLGQGRYEQYF. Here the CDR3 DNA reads TGTGCCAGCCGGTCTTTGGGACAGGGGAGGTACGAGCAGTACTTC.

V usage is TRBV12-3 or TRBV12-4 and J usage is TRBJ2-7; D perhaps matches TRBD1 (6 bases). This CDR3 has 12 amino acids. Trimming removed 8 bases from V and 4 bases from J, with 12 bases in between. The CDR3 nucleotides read TGTGCCAGCGCACAGGGAGTTTACGAGCAGTACTTC. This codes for CASAQGVYEQYF.

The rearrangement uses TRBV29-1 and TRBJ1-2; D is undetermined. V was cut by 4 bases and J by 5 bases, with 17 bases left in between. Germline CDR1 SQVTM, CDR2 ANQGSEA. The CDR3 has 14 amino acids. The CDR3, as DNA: TGCAGCGTTGCTCGGGATTTAAATCGGTATGGCTACACCTTC. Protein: CSVARDLNRYGYTF.

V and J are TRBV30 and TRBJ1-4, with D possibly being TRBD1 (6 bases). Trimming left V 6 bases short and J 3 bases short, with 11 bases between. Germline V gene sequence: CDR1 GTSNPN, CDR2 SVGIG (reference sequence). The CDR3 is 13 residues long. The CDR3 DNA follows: TGTGCCTGCGGGAGGGGGGCTAATGAAAAACTGTTTTTT. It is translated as CACGRGANEKLFF.

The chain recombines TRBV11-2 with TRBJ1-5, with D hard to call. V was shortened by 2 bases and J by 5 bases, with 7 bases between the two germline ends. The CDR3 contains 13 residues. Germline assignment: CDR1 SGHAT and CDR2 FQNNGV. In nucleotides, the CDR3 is TGTGCCAGCAGCTTAATAGCAGATCAGCCCCAGCATTTT. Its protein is CASSLIADQPQHF.

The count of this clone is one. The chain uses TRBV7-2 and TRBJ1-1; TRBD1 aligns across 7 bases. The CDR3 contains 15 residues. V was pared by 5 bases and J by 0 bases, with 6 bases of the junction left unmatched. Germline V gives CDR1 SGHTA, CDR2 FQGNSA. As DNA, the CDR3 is TGTGCCAGCAGCGGACAGGCTCCTCTGAACACTGAAGCTTTCTTT. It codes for CASSGQAPLNTEAFF.